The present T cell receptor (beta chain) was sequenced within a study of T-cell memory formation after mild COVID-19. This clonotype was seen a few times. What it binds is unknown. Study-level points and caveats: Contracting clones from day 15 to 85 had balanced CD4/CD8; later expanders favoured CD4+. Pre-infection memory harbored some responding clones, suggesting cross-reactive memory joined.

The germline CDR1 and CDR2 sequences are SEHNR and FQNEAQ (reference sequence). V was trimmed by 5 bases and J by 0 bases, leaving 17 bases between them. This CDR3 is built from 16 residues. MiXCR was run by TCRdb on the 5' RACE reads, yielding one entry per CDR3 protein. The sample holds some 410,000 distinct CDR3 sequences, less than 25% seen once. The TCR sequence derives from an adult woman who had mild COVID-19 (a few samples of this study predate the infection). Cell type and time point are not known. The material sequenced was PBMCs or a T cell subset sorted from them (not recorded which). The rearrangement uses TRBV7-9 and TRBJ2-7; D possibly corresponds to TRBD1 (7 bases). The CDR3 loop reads CASSQGDAGTSYEQYF. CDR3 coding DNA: TGTGCCAGCAGCCAGGGGGACGCGGGAACCTCCTACGAGCAGTACTTC. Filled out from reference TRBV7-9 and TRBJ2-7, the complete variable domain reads DTGVSQNPRHKITKRGQNVTFRCDPISEHNRLYWYRQTLGQGPEFLTYFQNEAQLEKSRLLSDRFSAERPKGSFSTLEIQRTEQGDSAMYLCASSQGDAGTSYEQYFGPGTRLTVT.